The 10 T cell receptor delta chains below come from one sample, sequenced in a study of gamma-delta T cells after stem cell transplantation. With CATT, TCRdb re-called clones from the RT-PCR reads. The repertoire holds about 14,000 delta-chain clones, with approximately 8.8% as singletons. The material sequenced was gamma-delta T cells. These receptors originate from a human donor. It is not recorded whose cells these are; they may come from a transplant donor.

Ten or more counts support this clone. The TCRdb protein comes from a much larger clone and disagrees with this DNA's translation at residue 8, likely due to a read error; the protein given here is derived from the DNA. V and J are TRDV2 and TRDJ1, with 7 bases lining up with TRDD3. Losses at the gene ends were 0 bases for V and 0 bases for J; bases not matched to a gene: 21. Germline assignment: CDR1 GEAIGNYY and CDR2 EKD. CDR3 length equals 21 residues. The CDR3 DNA reads as TGTGCCTGTGACACCGTCACTGAGGGATACAACGGGACTTCGTACACCGATAAACTCATCTTT. It encodes CACDTVTEGYNGTSYTDKLIF.

This clone was counted only a few times. At the DNA level, this CDR3 is encoded by other sequences in the same sample as well. The chain combines TRDV2 with TRDJ1, with 8 bases aligning to TRDD3. Germline loops: CDR1 GEAIGNYY, CDR2 EKD. The CDR3 consists of 17 residues. The V segment lost 0 bases and the J segment 5 bases; nucleotides outside the gene matches: 13. In nucleotides, the CDR3 is TGTGCCTGTGACACCGTCCGATCTGGGGGACTGAGGGATAAACTCATCTTT. It codes for CACDTVRSGGLRDKLIF.

Note on this clone: The translation of this DNA and the TCRdb protein of a much larger clone differ at residue 4, probably owing to a read error; the protein shown here is translated from the DNA. This chain links TRDV2 with TRDJ1; D is uncertain. Per the germline V gene, CDR1 is GEAIGNYY and CDR2 is EKD. This CDR3 contains 16 residues. The CDR3 is CACGTVTRQGTDKLIF. In DNA form, the CDR3 reads TGTGCCTGTGGCACCGTGACCCGGCAGGGTACCGATAAACTCATCTTT.

This clone has only a few counts. In the same sample, other DNA sequences code for this CDR3. The chain couples TRDV2 to TRDJ3; 11 bases match TRDD3. Germline assignment: CDR1 GEAIGNYY and CDR2 EKD. With 0 bases clipped from V and 6 bases from J, the junction kept 6 bases outside the gene matches. The CDR3 is 18 residues long. The CDR3 DNA follows: TGTGCCTGTGACACCGTCCTGGGGGATACTCTGGACACCCGACAGATGTTTTTC. Translated: CACDTVLGDTLDTRQMFF.

Turning to this clone: A junction end diverges from the germline sequence, so it may reflect a read error. The same CDR3 can be traced to other DNA sequences in this sample. The chain has TRDV2 and TRDJ1; D remains ambiguous. CDR1 is GEAIGNYY and CDR2 is EKD in the germline V gene. CDR3 size: 19 residues. The CDR3 region has the DNA TGTGCCTGTGACACCCTCCGAGGGCCTGTTTCCCTTTCCACCGATAACCTCATCTTT. This gives the protein CACDTLRGPVSLSTDNLIF.

About this clone itself: Sequence at one end of the junction differs from germline and may be a read error. The chain employs TRDV1 and TRDJ1, with 8 bases lining up with TRDD3. In germline, CDR1 is TSWWSYY, CDR2 QGS. The CDR3 consists of 22 residues. The CDR3 region has the DNA TGCTCTGCCAGGGGACGGCCCCTGCCGACCATGGGGGATCCCATCGAGACCGATAAACTCATCTTT. This encodes CSARGRPLPTMGDPIETDKLIF.

In its sample, this clone was seen a few times. It is likely a read error: a sequence one base away is far more abundant. Other DNA sequences in this sample translate to the same CDR3. V gene TRDV2 combines with J gene TRDJ1; 8 nucleotides line up with TRDD3. The germline V gene has CDR1 GEAIGNYY and CDR2 EKD. The CDR3 runs 17 residues. The CDR3 region is CACDAVLGAPYTDKLIF. CDR3 DNA: TGTGCCTGTGACGCAGTACTGGGGGCTCCGTACACCGATAAGCTCATCTTT.

This clone was counted only a few times. The translation of this DNA and the TCRdb protein of a much larger clone differ at residue 11, probably owing to a read error; the protein shown here is translated from the DNA. This chain joins TRDV2 and TRDJ1; weak D call: TRDD3 (6 bases). The V and J ends lost 1 base and 0 bases respectively, with 29 bases between them. CDR1 is GEAIGNYY, CDR2 EKD, per germline. The CDR3 length is 21 residues. The CDR3, as DNA: TGTGCCTGTGACACTATACGCTCTTCCCGTTGTACTGGGCTGTACACCGATAAACTCATCTTT. It specifies CACDTIRSSRCTGLYTDKLIF.

This clone is judged medium-sized. Distinct nucleotide sequences in the sample also encode this CDR3. The J gene is TRDJ1, the V gene TRDV2, with D perhaps matching TRDD3 (6 bases). Trimming removed 0 bases from V and 2 bases from J, with 21 bases in between. This CDR3 comprises 18 residues. The germline V gene has CDR1 GEAIGNYY and CDR2 EKD. For the CDR3, the DNA is TGTGCCTGTGACACCGTTGGGGGTCCCCCCTATTTGACCGATAAACTCATCTTT. This translates into CACDTVGGPPYLTDKLIF.

There are a few counts of this clone. This likely came from a read error, as a far larger clone is one base away. The sample carries other DNA sequences with the same CDR3. This sequence joins TRDV2 and TRDJ1, with 10 positions matching TRDD3. The trim removed 5 bases at V and 7 bases at J, leaving 12 bases unmatched. The CDR3 runs to 15 residues. CDR1 and CDR2 (germline): GEAIGNYY, EKD. In DNA form, the CDR3 reads TGTGCCTGTGTCCCCCTGGGGGATAGTTGGGCTAAACTCATCTTT. This translates into CACVPLGDSWAKLIF.